This T cell receptor beta chain stems from a study of cytomegalovirus exposure and HLA in healthy donors. The PCR contained 60 Vbeta and 13 Jbeta primers. The repertoire was sequenced with immunoSEQ multiplex PCR; TCRdb's copy has only in-frame clones and lacks some. The sample has fewer than 200,000 clones, roughly 80% seen once; the top ten hold over 4%. Per the germline V gene, CDR1 is MNHNS and CDR2 is SASEGT. With 3 bases removed from V and 4 bases from J, the gap between germline ends came to 19 bases. CDR3 length equals 16 residues. The TCR comes from a male donor in good health and CMV-seronegative. The chain employs TRBV6-1 and TRBJ2-7, with D perhaps matching TRBD1 (5 bases). Sequenced: PBMCs. The DNA of the CDR3 is TGTGCCAGCAGTGATCTTTCGGCAGGGCGCGATTACGAGCAGTACTTC. Its translation: CASSDLSAGRDYEQYF.